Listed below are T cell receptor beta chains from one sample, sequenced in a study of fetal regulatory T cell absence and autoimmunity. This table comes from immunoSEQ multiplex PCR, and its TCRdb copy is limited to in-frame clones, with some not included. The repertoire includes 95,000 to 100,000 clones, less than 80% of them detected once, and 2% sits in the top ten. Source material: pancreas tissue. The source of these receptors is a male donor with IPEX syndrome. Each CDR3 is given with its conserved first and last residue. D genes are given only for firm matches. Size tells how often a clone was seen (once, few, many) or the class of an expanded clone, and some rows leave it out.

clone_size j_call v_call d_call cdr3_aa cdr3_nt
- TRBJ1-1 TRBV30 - CAWSRGMNTEAFF TGTGCCTGGAGTCGAGGAATGAACACTGAAGCTTTCTTT
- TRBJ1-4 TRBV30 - CAWSFTWLETDEVEKLFF TGTGCCTGGAGTTTTACGTGGCTAGAGACGGATGAAGTTGAAAAACTGTTTTTT
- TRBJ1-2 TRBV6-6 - CASTGAGYGYTF TGTGCCAGCACAGGGGCTGGCTATGGCTACACCTTC
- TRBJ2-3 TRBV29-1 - CSVEGGAPDTQYF TGCAGCGTTGAGGGGGGAGCTCCAGATACGCAGTATTTT
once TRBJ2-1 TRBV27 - CASSSYRRSSYNEQFF TGTGCCAGCAGTTCCTACCGGAGGAGCTCCTACAATGAGCAGTTCTTC
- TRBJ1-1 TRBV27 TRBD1 CASRGQGISEAFF TGTGCCAGCAGGGGACAGGGGATTTCTGAAGCTTTCTTT
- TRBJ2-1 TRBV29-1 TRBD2 CSVEVKSGGEQFF TGCAGCGTTGAAGTTAAATCGGGGGGTGAGCAGTTCTTC
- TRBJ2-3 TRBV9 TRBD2 CASSVGTSGGATDTQYF TGTGCCAGCAGCGTAGGAACTAGCGGGGGGGCCACAGATACGCAGTATTTT
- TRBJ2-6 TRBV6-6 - CASSPLGVSGANVLTF TGTGCCAGCAGCCCACTTGGGGTCTCTGGGGCCAACGTCCTGACTTTC
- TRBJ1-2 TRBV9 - CASSPRLNYGYTF TGTGCCAGCAGCCCGAGGCTAAACTATGGCTACACCTTC
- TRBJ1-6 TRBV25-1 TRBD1 CASSEYETGSSPLHF TGTGCCAGCAGTGAATATGAGACAGGGTCGTCACCCCTCCACTTT
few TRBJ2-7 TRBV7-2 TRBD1 CASSGDRESSYEQYF TGTGCCAGCAGCGGTGACAGGGAGAGCTCCTACGAGCAGTACTTC
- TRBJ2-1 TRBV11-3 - CASSWGWRGAYNEQFF TGTGCCAGCAGCTGGGGATGGAGGGGGGCCTACAATGAGCAGTTCTTC
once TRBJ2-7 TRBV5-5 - CASSLGAAEYF TGTGCCAGCAGCTTGGGAGCTGCCGAGTACTTC
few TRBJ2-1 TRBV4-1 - CASSQDYNEQFF TGCGCCAGCAGCCAAGACTACAATGAGCAGTTCTTC
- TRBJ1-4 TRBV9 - CASSVFSGPFGATNEKLFF TGTGCCAGCAGCGTATTCTCAGGGCCCTTCGGAGCAACTAATGAAAAACTGTTTTTT
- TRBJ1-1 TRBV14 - CASSQEWVPTEAFF TGTGCCAGCAGCCAAGAATGGGTTCCGACTGAAGCTTTCTTT
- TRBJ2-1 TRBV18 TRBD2 CASSPLAGNEQFF TGTGCCAGCTCACCACTAGCGGGAAATGAGCAGTTCTTC
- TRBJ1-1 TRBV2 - CASSDRTEAFF TGTGCCAGCAGTGATCGGACTGAAGCTTTCTTT
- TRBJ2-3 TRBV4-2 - CASSQKGPPLTPDTQYF TGTGCCAGCAGCCAAAAGGGGCCACCCCTTACCCCAGATACGCAGTATTTT
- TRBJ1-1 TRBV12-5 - CASGLVPTEAFF TGTGCTAGTGGTTTGGTACCAACTGAAGCTTTCTTT
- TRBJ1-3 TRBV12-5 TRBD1 CASGSAGTAAGTIYF TGTGCTAGTGGTTCCGCCGGGACAGCAGCAGGCACCATATATTTT
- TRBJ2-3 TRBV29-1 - CSVAQVVTDTQYF TGCAGCGTTGCACAGGTCGTCACAGATACGCAGTATTTT
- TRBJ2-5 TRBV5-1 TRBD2 CASSWTSGRETQYF TGCGCCAGCAGCTGGACTAGCGGGAGAGAGACCCAGTACTTC
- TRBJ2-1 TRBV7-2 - CASSSPGVDSYNEQFF TGTGCCAGCAGCTCCCCGGGGGTGGATTCCTACAATGAGCAGTTCTTC
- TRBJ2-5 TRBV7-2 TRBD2 CASRLAGETQYF TGTGCCAGCAGACTAGCGGGGGAGACCCAGTACTTC
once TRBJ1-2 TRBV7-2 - CASSPRGLDYGYTF TGTGCCAGCAGCCCACGGGGCCTAGACTATGGCTACACCTTC
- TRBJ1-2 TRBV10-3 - CASSRTANYGYTF TGTGCCAGCAGCCGGACAGCTAACTATGGCTACACCTTC
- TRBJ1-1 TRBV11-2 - CASSSRGRDTEAFF TGTGCCAGCAGCTCCAGGGGAAGGGACACTGAAGCTTTCTTT
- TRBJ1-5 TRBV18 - CASSPSRDQPQHF TGTGCCAGCTCACCAAGTAGGGATCAGCCCCAGCATTTT
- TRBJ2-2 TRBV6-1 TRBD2 CASSEFLTSGAKELFF TGTGCCAGCAGTGAATTTCTTACTAGCGGGGCGAAAGAGCTGTTTTTT
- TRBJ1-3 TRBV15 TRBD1 CATSRTGGGNTIYF TGTGCCACCAGCAGGACAGGGGGCGGAAACACCATATATTTT
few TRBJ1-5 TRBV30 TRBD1 CAWSGDRVGQPQHF TGTGCCTGGAGTGGTGACAGGGTCGGTCAGCCCCAGCATTTT
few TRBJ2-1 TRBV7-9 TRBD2 CASIQKTSGRITYNEQFF TGTGCCAGCATCCAAAAGACTAGCGGGAGAATAACCTACAATGAGCAGTTCTTC
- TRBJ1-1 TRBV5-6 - CASSPQGAEAFF TGTGCCAGCAGCCCACAGGGCGCTGAAGCTTTCTTT
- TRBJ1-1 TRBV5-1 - CASSLDPEDTEAFF TGCGCCAGCAGCTTGGATCCCGAGGACACTGAAGCTTTCTTT
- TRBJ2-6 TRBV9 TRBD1 CASRAMGQGPGANVLTF TGTGCCAGCAGAGCGATGGGACAGGGACCTGGGGCCAACGTCCTGACTTTC
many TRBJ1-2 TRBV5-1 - CASSSTGWDGYTF TGCGCCAGCAGCTCCACAGGGTGGGATGGCTACACCTTC
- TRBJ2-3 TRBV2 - CASGSTDTQYF TGTGCCAGCGGGAGCACAGATACGCAGTATTTT
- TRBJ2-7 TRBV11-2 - CASSSGRRSYEQYF TGTGCCAGCAGCTCCGGACGGCGCTCCTACGAGCAGTACTTC
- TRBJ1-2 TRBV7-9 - CASSLAAGPSYGYTF TGTGCCAGCAGCTTAGCGGCAGGGCCGTCCTATGGCTACACCTTC
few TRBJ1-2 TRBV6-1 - CASSEPGQRNYGYTF TGTGCCAGCAGTGAGCCCGGACAGAGAAACTATGGCTACACCTTC
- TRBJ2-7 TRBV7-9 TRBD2 CASSRPSGGSYEQYF TGTGCCAGCAGCCGTCCTAGCGGGGGGTCCTACGAGCAGTACTTC
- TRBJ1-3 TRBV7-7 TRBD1 CASSLLGGQSSSGNTIYF TGTGCTAGCAGCTTATTGGGGGGACAGTCAAGCTCTGGAAACACCATATATTTT
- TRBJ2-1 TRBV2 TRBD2 CASSELAGPNEQFF TGTGCCAGCAGTGAACTAGCGGGACCCAATGAGCAGTTCTTC
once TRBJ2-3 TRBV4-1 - CASSPRQPVGRTDTQYF TGCGCCAGCAGCCCCCGGCAGCCCGTGGGTAGGACAGATACGCAGTATTTT
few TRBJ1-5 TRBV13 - CASSLEWQSDQPQHF TGTGCCAGCAGCTTAGAGTGGCAGTCGGATCAGCCCCAGCATTTT
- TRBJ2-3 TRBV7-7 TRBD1 CASSLGQGDTQYF TGTGCTAGCAGCTTAGGACAGGGAGATACGCAGTATTTT
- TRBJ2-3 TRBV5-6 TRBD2 CASSLDSGGFRDTQYF TGTGCCAGCAGCTTGGATAGCGGGGGGTTTAGAGATACGCAGTATTTT
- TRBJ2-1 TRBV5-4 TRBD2 CASSLGSGRVSYNEQFF TGTGCCAGCAGCTTGGGGAGCGGGAGGGTCTCCTACAATGAGCAGTTCTTC